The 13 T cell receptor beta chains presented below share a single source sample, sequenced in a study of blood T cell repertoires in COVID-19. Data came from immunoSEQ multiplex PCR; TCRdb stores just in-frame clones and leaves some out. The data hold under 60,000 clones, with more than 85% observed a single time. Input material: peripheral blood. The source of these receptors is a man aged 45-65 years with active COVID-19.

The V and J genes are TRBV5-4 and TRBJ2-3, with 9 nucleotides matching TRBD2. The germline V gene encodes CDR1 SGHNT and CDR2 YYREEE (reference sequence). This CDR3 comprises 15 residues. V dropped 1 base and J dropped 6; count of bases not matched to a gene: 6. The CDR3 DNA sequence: TGTGCCAGCAGCTTGAATAGCGGGAGATTCGATACGCAGTATTTT. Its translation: CASSLNSGRFDTQYF.

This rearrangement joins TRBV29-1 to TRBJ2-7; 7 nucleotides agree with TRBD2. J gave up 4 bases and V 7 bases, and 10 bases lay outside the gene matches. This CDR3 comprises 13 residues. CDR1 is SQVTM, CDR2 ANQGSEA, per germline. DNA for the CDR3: TGCAGCGGCGAGCGCCGGGACTATTACGAGCAGTACTTC. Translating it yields CSGERRDYYEQYF.

CDR3 amino acids: CASSLQGGGETQYF. CDR3 bases: TGTGCCAGCAGCTTACAGGGAGGGGGAGAGACCCAGTACTTC. This chain connects TRBV7-2 to TRBJ2-5; weak D call: TRBD2 (7 bases). Trimming removed 2 bases at V and 4 bases at J, with 11 bases between. Germline assignment: CDR1 SGHTA and CDR2 FQGNSA. The CDR3 covers 14 residues.

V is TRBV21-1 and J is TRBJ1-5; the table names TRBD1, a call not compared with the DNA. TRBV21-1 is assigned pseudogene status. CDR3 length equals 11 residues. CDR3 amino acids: CATDRVQPQHF. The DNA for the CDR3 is TGTGCCACAGACAGGGTTCAGCCCCAGCATTTT.

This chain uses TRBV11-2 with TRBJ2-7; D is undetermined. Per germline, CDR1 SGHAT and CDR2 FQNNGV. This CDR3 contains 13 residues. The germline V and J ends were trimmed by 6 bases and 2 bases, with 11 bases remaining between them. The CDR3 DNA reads TGTGCCAGCAGTTCTGGAGTGACCTACGAGCAGTACTTC. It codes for CASSSGVTYEQYF.

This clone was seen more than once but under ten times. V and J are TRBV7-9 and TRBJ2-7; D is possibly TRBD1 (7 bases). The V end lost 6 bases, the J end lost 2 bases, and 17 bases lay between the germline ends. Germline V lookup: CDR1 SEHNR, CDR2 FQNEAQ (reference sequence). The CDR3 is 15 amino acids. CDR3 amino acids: CASRAQGEAPYEQYF. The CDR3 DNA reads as TGTGCCAGCAGAGCCCAGGGGGAGGCGCCCTACGAGCAGTACTTC.

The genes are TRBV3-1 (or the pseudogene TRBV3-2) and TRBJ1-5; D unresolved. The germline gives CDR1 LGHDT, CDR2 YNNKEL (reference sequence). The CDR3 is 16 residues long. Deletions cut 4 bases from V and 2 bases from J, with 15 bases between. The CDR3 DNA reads TGTGCCAGCAGCCCGAGTCATTTTTTGGGCAATCAGCCCCAGCATTTT. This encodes CASSPSHFLGNQPQHF.

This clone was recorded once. The CDR3 DNA reads as TGTGCCAGCAGCTTAGCGTGGGGGGGACTCAGCCCCGATACGCAGTATTTT. This codes for CASSLAWGGLSPDTQYF. This sequence joins TRBV7-9 and TRBJ2-3, with 7 bases identical to TRBD2. The CDR3 is 17 amino acids. Germline values: CDR1 SEHNR, CDR2 FQNEAQ (reference sequence). Germline trimming cut 0 bases from V and 6 bases from J; bases unmatched to any gene: 12.

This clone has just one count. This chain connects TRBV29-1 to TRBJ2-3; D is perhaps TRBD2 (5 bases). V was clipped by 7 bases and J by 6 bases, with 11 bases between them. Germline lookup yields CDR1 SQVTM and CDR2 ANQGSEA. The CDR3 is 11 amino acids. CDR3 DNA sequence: TGCAGCGCCAGTAGCGTGGATACGCAGTATTTT. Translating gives CSASSVDTQYF.

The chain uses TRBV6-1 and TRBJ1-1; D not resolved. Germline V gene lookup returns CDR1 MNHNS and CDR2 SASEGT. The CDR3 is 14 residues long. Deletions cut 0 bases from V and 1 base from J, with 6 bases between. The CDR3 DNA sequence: TGTGCCAGCAGTGAAGCGTATAGGAACACTGAAGCTTTCTTT. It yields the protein CASSEAYRNTEAFF.

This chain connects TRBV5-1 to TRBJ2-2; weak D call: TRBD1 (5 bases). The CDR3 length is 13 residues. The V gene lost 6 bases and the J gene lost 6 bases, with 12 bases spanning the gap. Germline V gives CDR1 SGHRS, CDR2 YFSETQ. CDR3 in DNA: TGCGCCAGCAAAGAGGACAATGCCGGGGAGCTGTTTTTT. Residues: CASKEDNAGELFF.

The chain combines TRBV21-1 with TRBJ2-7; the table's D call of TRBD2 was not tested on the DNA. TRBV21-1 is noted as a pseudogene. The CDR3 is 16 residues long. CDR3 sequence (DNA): TGTGCCAGCATCAAGACCCTTTGGCGGGAGGCCTACGAGCAGTACTTC. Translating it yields CASIKTLWREAYEQYF.

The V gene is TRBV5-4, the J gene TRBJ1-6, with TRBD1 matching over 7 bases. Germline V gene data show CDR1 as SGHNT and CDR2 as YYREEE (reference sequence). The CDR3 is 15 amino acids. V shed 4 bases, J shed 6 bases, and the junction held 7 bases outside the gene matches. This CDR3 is CASSPTGAANSPLHF. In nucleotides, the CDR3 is TGTGCCAGCAGCCCAACAGGGGCTGCTAATTCACCCCTCCACTTT. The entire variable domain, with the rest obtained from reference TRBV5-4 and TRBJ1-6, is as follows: ETGVTQSPTHLIKTRGQQVTLRCSSQSGHNTVSWYQQALGQGPQFIFQYYREEENGRGNFPPRFSGLQFPNYSSELNVNALELDDSALYLCASSPTGAANSPLHFGNGTRLTVT.